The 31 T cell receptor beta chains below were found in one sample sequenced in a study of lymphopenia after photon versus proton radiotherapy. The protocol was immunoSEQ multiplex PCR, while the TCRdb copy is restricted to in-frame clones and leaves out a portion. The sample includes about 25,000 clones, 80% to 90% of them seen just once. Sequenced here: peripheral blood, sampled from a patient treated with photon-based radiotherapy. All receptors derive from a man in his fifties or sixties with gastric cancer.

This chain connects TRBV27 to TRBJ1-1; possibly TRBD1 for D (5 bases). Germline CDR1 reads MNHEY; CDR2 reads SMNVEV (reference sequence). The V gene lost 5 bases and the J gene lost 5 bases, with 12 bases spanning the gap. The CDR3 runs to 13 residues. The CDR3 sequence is CASSPVGETEAFF. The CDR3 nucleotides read TGTGCCAGCAGTCCCGTGGGGGAGACTGAAGCTTTCTTT.

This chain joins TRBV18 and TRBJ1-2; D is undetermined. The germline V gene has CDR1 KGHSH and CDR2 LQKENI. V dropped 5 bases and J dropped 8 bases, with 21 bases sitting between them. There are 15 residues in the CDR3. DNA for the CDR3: TGTGCCAGCTCAAGGGTAGGCAGCGCTGAAGCGGGCTACACCTTC. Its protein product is CASSRVGSAEAGYTF.

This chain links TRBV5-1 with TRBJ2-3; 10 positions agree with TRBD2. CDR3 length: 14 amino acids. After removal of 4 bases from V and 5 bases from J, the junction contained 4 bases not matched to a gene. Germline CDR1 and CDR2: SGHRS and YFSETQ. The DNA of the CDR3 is TGCGCCAGCAGCGATCCTAGCGGGGGAGATACGCAGTATTTT. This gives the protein CASSDPSGGDTQYF.

The CDR3 DNA reads as TGTGCCTGGAATAGGGGGATCGAAGCTTTCTTT. Its protein is CAWNRGIEAFF. This chain joins TRBV30 and TRBJ1-1, with D maybe TRBD1 (6 bases). The V end lost 4 bases, the J end lost 8 bases, and 11 bases lay between the germline ends. Germline loops: CDR1 GTSNPN, CDR2 SVGIG (reference sequence). The CDR3 totals 11 residues.

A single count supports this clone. CDR3 protein: CATSTDRHGYTF. Written as DNA, the CDR3 is TGTGCCACCAGTACTGACAGGCACGGCTACACCTTC. V usage is TRBV15 and J usage is TRBJ1-2, with a tentative D call TRBD1 (6 bases). In germline, CDR1 is LNHNV, CDR2 YYDKDF (reference sequence). Trimming took off 6 bases at V and 8 bases at J, with 13 bases between the two ends. The CDR3 length is 12 residues.

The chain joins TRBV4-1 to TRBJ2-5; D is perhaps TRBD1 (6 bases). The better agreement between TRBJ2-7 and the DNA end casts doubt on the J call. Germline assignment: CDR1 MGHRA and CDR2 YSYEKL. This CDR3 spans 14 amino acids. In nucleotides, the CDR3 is TGCGCCAGCAGCCCAGAGGGGGTTACCTACGAGCAGTACTTC. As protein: CASSPEGVTYEQYF.

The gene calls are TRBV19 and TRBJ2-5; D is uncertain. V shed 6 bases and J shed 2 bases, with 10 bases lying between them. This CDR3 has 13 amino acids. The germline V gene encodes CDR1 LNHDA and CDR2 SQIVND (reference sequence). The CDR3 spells CASSNWGQETQYF. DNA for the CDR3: TGTGCCAGTAGCAACTGGGGACAAGAGACCCAGTACTTC.

CDR3 DNA: TGTGCCAGAAGCTTTATGTACCCTCAGCCCCAGCATTTT. Translation: CARSFMYPQPQHF. J is TRBJ1-5 and V is TRBV5-3; no firm D call. TRBV5-3 is placed among ORFs of uncertain function. The CDR3 is 13 amino acids. V was clipped by 2 bases and J by 6 bases, with 9 bases between them.

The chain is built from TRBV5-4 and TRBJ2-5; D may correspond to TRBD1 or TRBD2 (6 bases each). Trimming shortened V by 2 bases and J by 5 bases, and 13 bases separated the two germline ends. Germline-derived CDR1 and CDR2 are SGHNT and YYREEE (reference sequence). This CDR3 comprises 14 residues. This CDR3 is CASSFGGGRETQYF. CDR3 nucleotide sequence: TGTGCCAGCAGCTTCGGAGGGGGGAGGGAGACCCAGTACTTC.

The DNA of the CDR3 is TGTGCCAGCAGTTCCTCGGGACAGGACTACGAGCAGTACTTC. Translated, it gives CASSSSGQDYEQYF. V and J are TRBV27 and TRBJ2-7; 8 bases align to TRBD1. This CDR3 has 14 residues. V gave up 4 bases and J gave up 3 bases; unmatched junction bases: 5. Germline CDR1 reads MNHEY; CDR2 reads SMNVEV (reference sequence).

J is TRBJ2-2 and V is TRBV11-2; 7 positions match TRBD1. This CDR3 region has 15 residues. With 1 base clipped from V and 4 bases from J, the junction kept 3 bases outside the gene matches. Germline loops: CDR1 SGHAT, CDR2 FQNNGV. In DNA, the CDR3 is TGTGCCAGCAGCTTAGCACAGGGGATCACCGGGGAGCTGTTTTTT. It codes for CASSLAQGITGELFF.

The CDR3 DNA is TGCGCCAGCAGCTCCCGACAGGGGGCGAACACTGAAGCTTTCTTT. Translating gives CASSSRQGANTEAFF. This rearrangement joins TRBV5-1 to TRBJ1-1; 10 bases fit TRBD1. The CDR3 covers 15 residues. Germline CDR1 SGHRS, CDR2 YFSETQ. The trim removed 3 bases at V and 1 base at J, leaving 3 bases unmatched.

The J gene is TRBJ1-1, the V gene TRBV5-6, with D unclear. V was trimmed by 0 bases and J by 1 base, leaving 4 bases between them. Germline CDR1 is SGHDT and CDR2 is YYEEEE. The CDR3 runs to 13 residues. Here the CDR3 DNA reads TGTGCCAGCAGCTTGGCCGGGAACACTGAAGCTTTCTTT. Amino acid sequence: CASSLAGNTEAFF.

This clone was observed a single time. CDR3 loop: CASSESGYYGYTF. CDR3 DNA: TGCGCCAGCAGTGAGTCGGGGTACTATGGCTACACCTTC. V gene TRBV10-1 combines with J gene TRBJ1-2, with D unclear. CDR1 and CDR2 (germline): WNHNN, SYGVQD (reference sequence). This CDR3 comprises 13 residues. The V and J ends lost 0 bases and 3 bases respectively, with 5 bases between them.

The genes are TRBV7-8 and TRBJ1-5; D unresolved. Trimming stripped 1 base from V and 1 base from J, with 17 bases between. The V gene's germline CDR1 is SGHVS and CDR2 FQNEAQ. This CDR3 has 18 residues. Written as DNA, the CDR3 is TGTGCCAGCAGCTTAGTGCCCTGGTTGGGGTCGAGCAATCAGCCCCAGCATTTT. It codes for CASSLVPWLGSSNQPQHF. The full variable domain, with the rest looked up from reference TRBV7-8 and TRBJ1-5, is GAGVSQSPRYKVAKRGQDVALRCDPISGHVSLFWYQQALGQGPEFLTYFQNEAQLDKSGLPSDRFFAERPEGSVSTLKIQRTQQEDSAVYLCASSLVPWLGSSNQPQHFGDGTRLSIL.

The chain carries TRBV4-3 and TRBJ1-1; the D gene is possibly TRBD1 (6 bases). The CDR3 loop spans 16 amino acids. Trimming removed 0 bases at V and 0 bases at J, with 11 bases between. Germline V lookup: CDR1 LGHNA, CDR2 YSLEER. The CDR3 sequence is CASSQDLQGMNTEAFF. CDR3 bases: TGCGCCAGCAGCCAAGATCTACAGGGCATGAACACTGAAGCTTTCTTT.

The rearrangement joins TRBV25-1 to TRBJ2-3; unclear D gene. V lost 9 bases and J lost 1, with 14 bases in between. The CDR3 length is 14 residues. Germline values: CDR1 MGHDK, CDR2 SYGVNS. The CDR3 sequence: CARISRMGTDTQYF. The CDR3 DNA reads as TGTGCCAGGATTTCCCGCATGGGCACAGATACGCAGTATTTT. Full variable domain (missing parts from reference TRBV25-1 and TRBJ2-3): EADIYQTPRYLVIGTGKKITLECSQTMGHDKMYWYQQDPGMELHLIHYSYGVNSTEKGDLSSESTVSRIRTEHFPLTLESARPSHTSQYLCARISRMGTDTQYFGPGTRLTVL.

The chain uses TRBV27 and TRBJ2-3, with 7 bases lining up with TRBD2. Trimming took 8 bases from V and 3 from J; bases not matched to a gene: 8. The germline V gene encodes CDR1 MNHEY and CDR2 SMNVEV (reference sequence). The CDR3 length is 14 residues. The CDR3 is CASGFGLGTDTQYF. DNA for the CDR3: TGTGCCAGCGGATTTGGACTAGGAACAGATACGCAGTATTTT.

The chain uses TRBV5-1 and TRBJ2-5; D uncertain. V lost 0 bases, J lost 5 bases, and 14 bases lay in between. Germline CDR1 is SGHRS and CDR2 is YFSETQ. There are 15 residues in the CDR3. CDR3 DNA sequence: TGCGCCAGCAGCTTGGCCGGCCCTATGTCGGAGACCCAGTACTTC. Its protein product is CASSLAGPMSETQYF.

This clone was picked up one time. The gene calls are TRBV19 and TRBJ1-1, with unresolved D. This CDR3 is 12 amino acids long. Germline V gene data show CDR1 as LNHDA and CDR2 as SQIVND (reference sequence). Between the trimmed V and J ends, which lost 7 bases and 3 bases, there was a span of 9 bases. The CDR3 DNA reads TGTGCCAGTAATCGAAGGCACACTGAAGCTTTCTTT. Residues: CASNRRHTEAFF.

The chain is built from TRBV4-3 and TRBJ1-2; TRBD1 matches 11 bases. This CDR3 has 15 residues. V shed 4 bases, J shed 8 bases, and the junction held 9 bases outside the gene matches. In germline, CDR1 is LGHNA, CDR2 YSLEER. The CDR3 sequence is CASSLWTGGLGGYTF. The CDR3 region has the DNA TGCGCCAGCAGCCTTTGGACAGGGGGCTTGGGGGGCTACACCTTC.

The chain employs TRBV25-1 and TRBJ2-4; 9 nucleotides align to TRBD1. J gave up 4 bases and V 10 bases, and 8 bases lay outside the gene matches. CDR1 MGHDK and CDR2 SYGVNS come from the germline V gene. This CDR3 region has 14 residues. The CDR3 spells CATQGQGVKNIQYF. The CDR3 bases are TGTGCCACCCAGGGACAGGGAGTGAAAAACATTCAGTACTTC. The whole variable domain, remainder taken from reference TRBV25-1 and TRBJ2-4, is EADIYQTPRYLVIGTGKKITLECSQTMGHDKMYWYQQDPGMELHLIHYSYGVNSTEKGDLSSESTVSRIRTEHFPLTLESARPSHTSQYLCATQGQGVKNIQYFGAGTRLSVL.

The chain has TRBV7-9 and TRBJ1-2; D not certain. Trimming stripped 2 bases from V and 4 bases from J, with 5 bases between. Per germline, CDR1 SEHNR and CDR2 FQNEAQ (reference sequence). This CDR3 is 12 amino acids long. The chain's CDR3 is CASSLPAYGYTF. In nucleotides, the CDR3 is TGTGCCAGCAGCTTACCAGCCTATGGCTACACCTTC.

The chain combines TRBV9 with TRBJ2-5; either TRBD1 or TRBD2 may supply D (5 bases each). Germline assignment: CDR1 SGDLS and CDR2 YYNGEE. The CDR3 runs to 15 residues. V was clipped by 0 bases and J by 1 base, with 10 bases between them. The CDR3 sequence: CASSVGQGVQETQYF. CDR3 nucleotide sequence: TGTGCCAGCAGCGTAGGGCAGGGAGTCCAAGAGACCCAGTACTTC.

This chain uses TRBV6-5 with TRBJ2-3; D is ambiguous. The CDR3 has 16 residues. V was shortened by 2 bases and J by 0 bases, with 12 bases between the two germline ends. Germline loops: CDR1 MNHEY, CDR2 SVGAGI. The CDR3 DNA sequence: TGTGCCAGCAGTTACGGACCCCGTTTAAGCACAGATACGCAGTATTTT. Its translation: CASSYGPRLSTDTQYF.

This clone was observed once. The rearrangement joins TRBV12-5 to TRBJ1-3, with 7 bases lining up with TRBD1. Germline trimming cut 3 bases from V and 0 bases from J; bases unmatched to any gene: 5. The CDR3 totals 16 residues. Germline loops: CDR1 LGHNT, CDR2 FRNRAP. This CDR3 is CASGLDRDSSGNTIYF. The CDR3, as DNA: TGTGCTAGTGGTTTAGACAGGGATAGCTCTGGAAACACCATATATTTT.

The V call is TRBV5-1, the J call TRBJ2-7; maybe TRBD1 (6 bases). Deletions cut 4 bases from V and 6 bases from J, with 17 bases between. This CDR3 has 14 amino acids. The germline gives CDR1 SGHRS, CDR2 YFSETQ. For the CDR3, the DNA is TGCGCCAGCAGCCCGCTTATAGGGGGTATCGAGCAGTACGTC. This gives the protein CASSPLIGGIEQYV.

The CDR3, as DNA: TGCGCCAGCAGCTTAGGACAGGACTCTGGAAACACCATATATTTT. Translation gives CASSLGQDSGNTIYF. V gene TRBV5-1 combines with J gene TRBJ1-3, with 7 bases aligning to TRBD1. The CDR3 spans 15 residues. CDR1 and CDR2 (germline): SGHRS, YFSETQ. Trimming cost V 2 bases and J 0 bases; bases outside gene matches: 2.

This chain's CDR3 is CASSHAGTVYGYTF. CDR3 in DNA: TGTGCCAGCAGCCATGCCGGGACAGTCTATGGCTACACCTTC. The J gene is TRBJ1-2, the V gene TRBV4-2, with 7 bases lining up with TRBD1. CDR1 LGHNA and CDR2 YNFKEQ come from the germline V gene. V shed 3 bases, J shed 4 bases, and the junction held 5 bases outside the gene matches. This CDR3 has 14 residues.

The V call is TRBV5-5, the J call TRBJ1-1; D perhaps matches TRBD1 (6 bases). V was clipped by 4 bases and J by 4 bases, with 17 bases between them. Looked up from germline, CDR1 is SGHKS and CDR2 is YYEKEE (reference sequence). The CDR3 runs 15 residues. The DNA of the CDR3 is TGTGCCAGCAGCGTCGAGGGGGGCGAGAGCACTGAAGCTTTCTTT. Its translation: CASSVEGGESTEAFF.

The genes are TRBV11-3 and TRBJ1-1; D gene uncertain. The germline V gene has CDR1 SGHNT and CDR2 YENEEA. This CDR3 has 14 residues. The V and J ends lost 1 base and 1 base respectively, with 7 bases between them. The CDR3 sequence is CASSLASENTEAFF. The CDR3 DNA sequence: TGTGCCAGCAGCTTAGCCTCAGAGAACACTGAAGCTTTCTTT.